This T cell receptor beta chain was profiled in a study of blood T cell repertoires in COVID-19. Sequenced by immunoSEQ multiplex PCR; TCRdb stores in-frame clones only, minus some. The sample includes approximately 130,000 clones, approximately 85% seen only once; the top ten take 9.5% to 15%. V lost 7 bases, J lost 1 base, and 14 bases lay in between. The length of the CDR3 is 14 residues. Germline CDR1 is MNHEY and CDR2 is SMNVEV (reference sequence). This receptor was obtained from a human donor in a cohort sampled during active COVID-19. The gene calls are TRBV27 and TRBJ2-7, with D possibly being TRBD2 (6 bases). The material sequenced was peripheral blood. The CDR3 region has the DNA TGTGCCAGCAAGCGGGCGGAGGGGTCCTACGAGCAGTACTTC. Its translation is CASKRAEGSYEQYF.